This passage covers 9 T cell receptor beta chains from one sample sequenced in a study of regulatory T cells in long-lasting Graves disease. Time point indicated: persistent/refractory GD, antithyroid drugs over 5 years with positive TRAb. With RNA extracted from PBMCs as input, the TCR library was made. Building of the TCR beta libraries involved iRepertoire HTBI primers and Arm-PCR of CDR3 regions. TCRdb fed the multiplex PCR reads into MiXCR, producing one record per CDR3 protein. The sample has approximately 690,000 distinct CDR3 sequences, around 30% seen once. The sequencing here drew on peripheral blood mononuclear cells (PBMCs), taken when the disease was refractory, from a patient treated with antithyroid drugs. These receptors were obtained from a female donor with Graves disease.

This clonotype occurred a few times. The chain has TRBV12-3 or TRBV12-4 and TRBJ1-5, with 7 bases that match TRBD1. V was pared by 6 bases and J by 0 bases, with 5 bases of the junction left unmatched. The CDR3 loop spans 15 amino acids. The DNA of the CDR3 is TGTGCCAGCAGAGAGACAGGGATTAGCAATCAGCCCCAGCATTTT. Translation: CASRETGISNQPQHF.

This clonotype was seen many times. The V gene is TRBV12-3 or TRBV12-4, the J gene TRBJ2-7, with 14 nucleotides matching TRBD2. The CDR3 contains 14 residues. V was pared by 9 bases and J by 1 base, with 2 bases of the junction left unmatched. This chain's CDR3 is CASRTSGRSYEQYF. Written as DNA, the CDR3 is TGTGCCAGTCGGACTAGCGGGAGGTCCTACGAGCAGTACTTC.

To note about this clonotype: One junction end does not reproduce the germline sequence, and a read error may be involved. The chain employs TRBV6-2 or TRBV6-3 and TRBJ1-6; 10 bases fit TRBD1. Germline values: CDR1 MNHEY, CDR2 SVGEGT. The CDR3 spans 15 residues. The CDR3 coding sequence is TGTGCCAGCAGTGACTCGGGACAGGGGTTTTCACCCCTCCACTTT. The encoded protein is CASSDSGQGFSPLHF.

The chain employs TRBV7-9 and TRBJ1-4, with D perhaps matching TRBD1 (5 bases). CDR3 length equals 16 residues. Germline V lookup: CDR1 SEHNR, CDR2 FQNEAQ (reference sequence). V dropped 4 bases and J dropped 8 bases, with 20 bases sitting between them. The CDR3 spells CASSSVVTPGAEKLFF. The CDR3 DNA reads TGTGCCAGCAGCTCCGTCGTGACTCCTGGGGCGGAAAAACTGTTTTTT.

This clonotype was observed a few times. The chain recombines TRBV30 with TRBJ2-7; tentatively, D is TRBD1 (5 bases). This CDR3 comprises 13 residues. Trimming pared 2 bases from V and 4 bases from J, leaving 12 bases between. Germline CDR1 GTSNPN, CDR2 SVGIG (reference sequence). The DNA for the CDR3 is TGTGCCTGGAGTAGGGGTCCCCTTTACGAGCAGTACTTC. Translation gives CAWSRGPLYEQYF. The entire variable domain, with the rest obtained from reference TRBV30 and TRBJ2-7, is as follows: SQTIHQWPATLVQPVGSPLSLECTVEGTSNPNLYWYRQAAGRGLQLLFYSVGIGQISSEVPQNLSASRPQDRQFILSSKKLLLSDSGFYLCAWSRGPLYEQYFGPGTRLTVT.

This clonotype was observed a handful of times. The chain recombines TRBV27 with TRBJ1-1; 10 nucleotides agree with TRBD1. V trimming: 8 bases; J trimming: 1 base; junction bases outside the gene matches: 7. This CDR3 comprises 15 residues. Germline lookup yields CDR1 MNHEY and CDR2 SMNVEV (reference sequence). As DNA, the CDR3 is TGTGCCAGCTCCCGACAGGGGGCAAGGAACACTGAAGCTTTCTTT. Its translation is CASSRQGARNTEAFF.

The chain carries TRBV20-1 and TRBJ1-2, with a weak D call TRBD1 (5 bases). Per germline, CDR1 DFQATT and CDR2 SNEGSKA (reference sequence). This CDR3 has 15 amino acids. V dropped 3 bases and J dropped 4 bases, with 18 bases sitting between them. CDR3 region: CSARFPGRSFYGYTF. As DNA, the CDR3 is TGCAGTGCTAGGTTCCCGGGACGGAGCTTCTATGGCTACACCTTC.

This clonotype has just a few counts. The chain uses TRBV12-3 or TRBV12-4 and TRBJ2-4, with D tentatively TRBD2 (6 bases). CDR3 size: 15 residues. V lost 4 bases and J 3 bases, leaving 13 bases between the germline ends. Here the CDR3 reads CASSWGGGFKNIQYF. The DNA for the CDR3 is TGTGCCAGCAGTTGGGGAGGAGGATTCAAAAACATTCAGTACTTC.

In this sample, this clonotype turned up many times. The rearrangement links TRBV29-1 to TRBJ2-2; 9 bases are shared with TRBD1. Trimming cost V 6 bases and J 5 bases; bases outside gene matches: 4. There are 13 residues in the CDR3. The germline CDR1 and CDR2 sequences are SQVTM and ANQGSEA. This chain's CDR3 is CSVAGTGTGELFF. In DNA form, the CDR3 reads TGCAGCGTGGCCGGGACAGGGACCGGGGAGCTGTTTTTT.